This TCR beta chain is from a study of cytomegalovirus exposure and HLA in healthy donors. The CDR3 length is 16 residues. Germline values: CDR1 MGHRA, CDR2 YSYEKL. V lost 3 bases and J lost 4; bases outside the gene matches: 9. This clone was observed once. The study sampled nominally healthy donors, though unrecorded immune exposures were likely. The PCR contained 60 Vbeta and 13 Jbeta primers. The protocol was immunoSEQ multiplex PCR, while the TCRdb copy is restricted to in-frame clones and leaves out a portion. This table has about 130,000 clones, 55% to 75% appearing once. The clonotype was recovered from a man aged 30 to 45 in good health and CMV-seronegative. The chain couples TRBV4-1 to TRBJ2-5, with 9 bases aligning to TRBD1. Sequencing was done on a sample of PBMCs. The CDR3 region is CASSHQTVDRGETQYF. The CDR3 DNA sequence: TGCGCCAGCAGCCATCAGACCGTGGACAGGGGAGAGACCCAGTACTTC.